The clone carrying this TCR beta chain was seen only a few times. What it recognizes is unknown. Treatment reported: roughly ten-day PBMC culture with coronavirus spike peptide pools or control peptides (ViraFEST assay). It was before the COVID-19 pandemic (2011-2018) that the unexposed donor's CD4+ T cells were collected. Following expansion of antigen-specific T cells with peptide pools, ViraFEST then sequenced TCRs. Cell culture was performed with 2.2 million or so PBMCs per well in the presence of around 9.4 IU/ml IL-2 and 10 ug/ml peptide pools. These data come from a study of vaccination and CD4 T cells after COVID-19. The wider study: The authors exposed cells to overlapping spike peptides derived from SARS-CoV-2, HCoV-NL63, HCoV-OC43 and HCoV-229E.

The assay that was used to sequence DNA from cultured CD4+ T cells was the Oncomine TCR Beta short-read assay. TCRdb itself ran the PCR reads through MiXCR, one entry per CDR3 protein. The sample gives about 5,500 distinct CDR3 sequences, approximately 39% of which show up once; about 43% is in the top ten. The CDR3 is 14 residues long. J gave up 3 bases and V 6 bases, and 6 bases lay outside the gene matches. The V gene's germline CDR1 is MRHNA and CDR2 SNTAGT. This clonotype was obtained from a human donor in good health. The chain links TRBV6-4 to TRBJ1-2, with 8 bases matching TRBD1. The material sequenced was CD4+ T cells from blood, cultured in vitro. The CDR3 sequence is CASSGQGGDYGYTF. The CDR3, as DNA: TGTGCCAGCAGCGGACAGGGCGGTGACTATGGCTACACCTTC.